These T cell receptor beta chains were read from a single sample in a study of blood T cell repertoires in COVID-19. Using immunoSEQ multiplex PCR, the repertoire was profiled, and TCRdb retains in-frame clones only, with some absent. The top ten clones hold 3% to 3.5% of a sample with 160,000 or so clones, 80% of them seen once. The sample was PBMCs or T cells enriched from blood (not recorded which). These TCRs come from a woman aged 55-69 years who had recovered from COVID-19. Both conserved end residues are part of each CDR3. Each record gives: J gene, D gene, V gene, clone size, CDR3 DNA, CDR3 protein. The D gene is left open where the match is weak. Clone sizes are given selectively: once, few, many, or a class where the clone is expanded.

j_call: TRBJ2-7
d_call: TRBD1
v_call: TRBV7-9
clone_size: few
cdr3_nt: TGTGCCAGCAGCCCGACAGGGGTCCCCACCGAGCAGTACTTC
cdr3_aa: CASSPTGVPTEQYF

j_call: TRBJ1-1
d_call: -
v_call: TRBV5-4
clone_size: -
cdr3_nt: TGTGCCAGCAGCGTCGGGATTAAAGCTTTCTTT
cdr3_aa: CASSVGIKAFF

j_call: TRBJ2-2
d_call: -
v_call: TRBV21-1
clone_size: once
cdr3_nt: TGTGCCAGCAGCCCTAGAAACCCGGGACAGAAACACACCGGGGAGCTGTTTTTT
cdr3_aa: CASSPRNPGQKHTGELFF

j_call: TRBJ1-2
d_call: TRBD1
v_call: TRBV27
clone_size: -
cdr3_nt: TGTGCCAGCAGCACGGGACAGAGCTATGGCTACACCTTC
cdr3_aa: CASSTGQSYGYTF

j_call: TRBJ1-6
d_call: -
v_call: TRBV25-1
clone_size: -
cdr3_nt: TGTGCCAGCAGTGAATTCGAAGGGGCCCTGGGTACCCTCCACTTT
cdr3_aa: CASSEFEGALGTLHF

j_call: TRBJ1-4
d_call: TRBD1
v_call: TRBV7-2
clone_size: -
cdr3_nt: TGTGCCAGCAGCTTAGTTAGGGGGCAGGAAAAACTGTTTTTT
cdr3_aa: CASSLVRGQEKLFF

j_call: TRBJ2-7
d_call: TRBD1
v_call: TRBV6-5
clone_size: -
cdr3_nt: TGTGCCAGCAGTTACGGGGACAGGGGCCCCGAGCAGTACTTC
cdr3_aa: CASSYGDRGPEQYF

j_call: TRBJ1-6
d_call: -
v_call: TRBV2
clone_size: few
cdr3_nt: TGTGCCAGCAGCGCCGGGACATCCGGTTCACCCCTCCACTTT
cdr3_aa: CASSAGTSGSPLHF

j_call: TRBJ2-5
d_call: TRBD2
v_call: TRBV6-2/TRBV6-3
clone_size: -
cdr3_nt: TGTGCCAGCAGTTCCAGACTAGCGGGGGGGCTTAAGACCCAGTACTTC
cdr3_aa: CASSSRLAGGLKTQYF

j_call: TRBJ2-1
d_call: TRBD1
v_call: TRBV19
clone_size: -
cdr3_nt: TGTGCCAGTAGCCCGGGACAGGGGGCGTTCAATGAGCAGTTCTTC
cdr3_aa: CASSPGQGAFNEQFF

j_call: TRBJ2-5
d_call: TRBD2
v_call: TRBV5-1
clone_size: -
cdr3_nt: TGCGCCAGCAGTCATACTAGCGGGATAAAAGAGACCCAGTACTTC
cdr3_aa: CASSHTSGIKETQYF

j_call: TRBJ2-7
d_call: -
v_call: TRBV6-5
clone_size: once
cdr3_nt: TGTGCCAGCAGTCTGAGGGAGGGGGACTACGAGCAGTACTTC
cdr3_aa: CASSLREGDYEQYF

j_call: TRBJ1-1
d_call: TRBD1
v_call: TRBV12-3/TRBV12-4
clone_size: -
cdr3_nt: TGTGCCAGTACAGGGGGCAGCGCTGAAGCTTTCTTT
cdr3_aa: CASTGGSAEAFF

j_call: TRBJ1-1
d_call: TRBD1
v_call: TRBV27
clone_size: -
cdr3_nt: TGTGCCAGCAGTTCCAGGGGGTGGAACACTGAAGCTTTCTTT
cdr3_aa: CASSSRGWNTEAFF

j_call: TRBJ1-2
d_call: -
v_call: TRBV19
clone_size: -
cdr3_nt: TGTGCCAGTAGTAAGGCGTGGAGCACTCTCTATGGCTACACCTTC
cdr3_aa: CASSKAWSTLYGYTF

j_call: TRBJ1-2
d_call: TRBD1
v_call: TRBV5-4
clone_size: -
cdr3_nt: TGTGCCAGCAGCAGGGACAGGGGCTATGGCTACACCTTC
cdr3_aa: CASSRDRGYGYTF

j_call: TRBJ1-4
d_call: -
v_call: TRBV29-1
clone_size: -
cdr3_nt: TGCAGCCCCGGGGAGAAACTGTTTTTT
cdr3_aa: CSPGEKLFF